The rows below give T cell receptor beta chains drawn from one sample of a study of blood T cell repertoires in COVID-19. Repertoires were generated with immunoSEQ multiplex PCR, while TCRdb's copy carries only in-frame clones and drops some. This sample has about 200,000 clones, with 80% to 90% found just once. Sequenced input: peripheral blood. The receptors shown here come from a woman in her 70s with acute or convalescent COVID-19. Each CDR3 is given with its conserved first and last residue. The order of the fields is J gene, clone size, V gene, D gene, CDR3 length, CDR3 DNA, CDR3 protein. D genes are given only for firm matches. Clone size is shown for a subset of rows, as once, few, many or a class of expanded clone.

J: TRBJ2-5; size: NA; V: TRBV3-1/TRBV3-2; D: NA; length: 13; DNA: TGTGCCAGCAGCGGCAGGTGGAAAGAGACCCAGTACTTC; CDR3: CASSGRWKETQYF
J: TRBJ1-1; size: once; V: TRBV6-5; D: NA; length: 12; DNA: TGTGCCAGCAGTACGAGGAACACTGAAGCTTTCTTT; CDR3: CASSTRNTEAFF
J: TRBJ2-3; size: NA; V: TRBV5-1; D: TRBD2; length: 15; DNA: TGCGCCAGCAGCTTACTAGCGGGGGGTTCAGATACGCAGTATTTT; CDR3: CASSLLAGGSDTQYF
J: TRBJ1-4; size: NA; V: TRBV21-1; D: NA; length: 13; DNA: TGTGCCACCCTGGAGGGCAGCAATGAAAAACTGTTTTTT; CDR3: CATLEGSNEKLFF
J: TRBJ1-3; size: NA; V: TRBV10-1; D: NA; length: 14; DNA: TGCGCCGGTTTCAGGGCGAACTCTGGAAACACCATATATTTT; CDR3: CAGFRANSGNTIYF
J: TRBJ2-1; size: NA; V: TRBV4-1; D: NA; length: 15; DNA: TGCGCCAGCAGCCTCTCGGTGGGACTCAACAATGAGCAGTTCTTC; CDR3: CASSLSVGLNNEQFF
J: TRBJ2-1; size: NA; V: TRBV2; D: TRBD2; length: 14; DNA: TGTGCCAGCAGCGATGTAGGAGCGGGAGTAGAGCAGTTCTTC; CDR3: CASSDVGAGVEQFF
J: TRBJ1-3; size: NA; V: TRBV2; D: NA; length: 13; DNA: TGTGCCAGCTTGAGTTCCTCTGGAAACACCATATATTTT; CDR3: CASLSSSGNTIYF
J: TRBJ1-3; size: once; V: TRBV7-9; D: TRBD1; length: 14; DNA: TGTGCCAGCATTGGACAGGGGTCTGGAAACACCATATATTTT; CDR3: CASIGQGSGNTIYF
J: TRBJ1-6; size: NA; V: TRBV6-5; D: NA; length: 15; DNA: TGTGCCACCCTACAGGGCCAATCCTATAATTCACCCCTCCACTTT; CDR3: CATLQGQSYNSPLHF
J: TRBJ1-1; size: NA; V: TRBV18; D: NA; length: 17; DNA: TGTGCCAGCTCACCAAAAGGACCAGGGGCCCCGAACACTGAAGCTTTCTTT; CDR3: CASSPKGPGAPNTEAFF
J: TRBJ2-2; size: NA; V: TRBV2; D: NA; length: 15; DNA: TGTGCCAGCAGCCTTCATGCCGCGGGCACCGGGGAGCTGTTTTTT; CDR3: CASSLHAAGTGELFF
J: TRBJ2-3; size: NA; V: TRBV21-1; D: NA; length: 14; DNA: TGTGCCAGCAGCAAAGACGACAGGGGAGATACGCAGTATTTT; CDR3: CASSKDDRGDTQYF
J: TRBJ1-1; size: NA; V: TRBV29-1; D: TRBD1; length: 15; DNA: TGCAGCGTTGAAGGGGTGCAGGGGGCCCTTACTGAAGCTTTCTTT; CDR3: CSVEGVQGALTEAFF
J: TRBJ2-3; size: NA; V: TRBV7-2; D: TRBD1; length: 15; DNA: TGTGCCAGCAGCTTCGACAGGGTGGGTGCAGATACGCAGTATTTT; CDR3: CASSFDRVGADTQYF
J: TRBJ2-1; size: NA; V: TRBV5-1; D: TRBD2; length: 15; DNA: TGCGCCAGCAGCCTAGCGGGAGGAAGTGGGTGGGCGCAGTTCTTC; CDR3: CASSLAGGSGWAQFF
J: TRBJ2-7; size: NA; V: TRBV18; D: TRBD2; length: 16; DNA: TGTGCCAGCTCACCAAGCGGGGCTCTACTCTCCTACGAGCAGTACTTC; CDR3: CASSPSGALLSYEQYF
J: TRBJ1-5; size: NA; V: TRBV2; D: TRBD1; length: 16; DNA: TGTGCCAGCAGTACCGGGACAGGGTTTAGCAATCAGCCCCAGCATTTT; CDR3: CASSTGTGFSNQPQHF
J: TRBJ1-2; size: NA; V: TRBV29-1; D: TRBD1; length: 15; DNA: TGCAGCGTCTCCGGACAGGGAAATGGGGCGTATGGCTACACCTTC; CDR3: CSVSGQGNGAYGYTF
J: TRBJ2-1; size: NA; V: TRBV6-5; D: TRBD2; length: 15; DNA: TGTGCCAGCAGTTACTCCGGGGGGTACTACAATGAGCAGTTCTTC; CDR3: CASSYSGGYYNEQFF
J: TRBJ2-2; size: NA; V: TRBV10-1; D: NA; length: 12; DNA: TGCGCCAGCAGTGAGTTAATCGGGGAGCTGTTTTTT; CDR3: CASSELIGELFF
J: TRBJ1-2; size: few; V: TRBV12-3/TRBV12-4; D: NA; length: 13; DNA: TGTGCCAGCAGCCTAGTCCCTGGCTATGGCTACACCTTC; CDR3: CASSLVPGYGYTF
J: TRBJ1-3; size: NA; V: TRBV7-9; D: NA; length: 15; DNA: TGTGCCAGCAGCTCCCAGGGTGAGTTGGGAAACACCATATATTTT; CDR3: CASSSQGELGNTIYF
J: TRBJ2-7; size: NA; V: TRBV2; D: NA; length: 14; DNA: TGTGCCAGCAGAACAGGGTGGGGAACCTACGAGCAGTACTTC; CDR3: CASRTGWGTYEQYF
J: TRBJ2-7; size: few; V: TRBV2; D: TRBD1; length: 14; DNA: TGTGCCAGCAGATACGGCCAGGGGGCCTACGAGCAGTACTTC; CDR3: CASRYGQGAYEQYF
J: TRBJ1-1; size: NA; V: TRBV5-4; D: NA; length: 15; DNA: TGTGCCAGCAGCCCTATGGCAGGGCTGAACACTGAAGCTTTCTTT; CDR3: CASSPMAGLNTEAFF
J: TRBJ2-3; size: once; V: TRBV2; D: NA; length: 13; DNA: TGTGCCAGCAGTGAACGGGTCACAGATACGCAGTATTTT; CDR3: CASSERVTDTQYF
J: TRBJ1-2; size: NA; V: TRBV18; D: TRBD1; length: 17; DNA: TGTGCCAGCTCACCATGGCAGGGGGCATCCGCGGGGGACGGCTACACCTTC; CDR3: CASSPWQGASAGDGYTF
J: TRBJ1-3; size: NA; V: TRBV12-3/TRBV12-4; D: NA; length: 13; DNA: TGTGCCAGCAGCCTACAGGTTGCGAGCACCATATATTTT; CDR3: CASSLQVASTIYF
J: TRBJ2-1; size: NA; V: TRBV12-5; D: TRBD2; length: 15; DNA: TGTGCTAGTGGCGGTCGCGGGAGGCTGAACAATGAGCAGTTCTTC; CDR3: CASGGRGRLNNEQFF
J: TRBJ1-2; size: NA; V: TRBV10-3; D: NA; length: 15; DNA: TGTGCCATCAGTGAGTCCGGGGGATCCCACTATGGCTACACCTTC; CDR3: CAISESGGSHYGYTF
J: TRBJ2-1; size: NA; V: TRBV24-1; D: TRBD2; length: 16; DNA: TGTGCCACCAGTGAATCCGGGACTAGCGGGGGTAATGAGCAGTTCTTC; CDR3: CATSESGTSGGNEQFF
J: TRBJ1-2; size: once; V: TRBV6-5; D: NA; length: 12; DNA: TGTGCCGGCCGGGGACCGGGGGGTGGCTACACCTTC; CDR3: CAGRGPGGGYTF
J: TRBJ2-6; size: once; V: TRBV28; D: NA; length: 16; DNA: TGTGCCAGCAGTTCCCCCTCTTCCTCTGGGGCCAACGTCCTGACTTTC; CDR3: CASSSPSSSGANVLTF
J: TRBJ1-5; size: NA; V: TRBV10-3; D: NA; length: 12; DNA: TGTGCCATCAGTGAGGCTGGGCAGAGCCAGCATTTT; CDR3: CAISEAGQSQHF
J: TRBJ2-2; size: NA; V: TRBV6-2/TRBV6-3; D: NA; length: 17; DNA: TGTGCCAGCAGTTACTTCCCTAGCAGCGAGAACACCGGGGAGCTGTTTTTT; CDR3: CASSYFPSSENTGELFF
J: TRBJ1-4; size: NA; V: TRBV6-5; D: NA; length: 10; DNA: TGTGCCAGCAGCCGGGGGTTTCTGTTTTTT; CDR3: CASSRGFLFF
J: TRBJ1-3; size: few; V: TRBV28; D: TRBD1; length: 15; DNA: TGTGCCAGCAGGGCACAGGGGTATTCTGGAAACACCATATATTTT; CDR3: CASRAQGYSGNTIYF
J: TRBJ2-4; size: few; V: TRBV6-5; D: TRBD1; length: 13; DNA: TGTGCCAGCAGGGGGGACAGGGAAAACATTCAGTACTTC; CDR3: CASRGDRENIQYF
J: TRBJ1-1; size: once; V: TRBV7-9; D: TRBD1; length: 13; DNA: TGTGCCAGCAGCAGTGCAGGGGGCACTGAAGCTTTCTTT; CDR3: CASSSAGGTEAFF
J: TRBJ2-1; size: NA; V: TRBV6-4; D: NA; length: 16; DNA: TGTGCCAGCAGCCATACACTCCTAAGGGGATACTATGAGCAGTTCTTC; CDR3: CASSHTLLRGYYEQFF
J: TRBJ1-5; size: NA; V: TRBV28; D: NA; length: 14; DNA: TGTGCCAGTAGCAGAACACTTAGCAATCAGCCCCAGCATTTT; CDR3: CASSRTLSNQPQHF
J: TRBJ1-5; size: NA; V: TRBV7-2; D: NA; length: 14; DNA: TGTGCCAGCAGTCTCGACACGGGGTTTCAGCCCCAGCATTTT; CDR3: CASSLDTGFQPQHF
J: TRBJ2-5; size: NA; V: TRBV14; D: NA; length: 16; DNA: TGTGCCAGCAGCCCCGGAAAGGGGAGGATCCAAGAGACCCAGTACTTC; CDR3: CASSPGKGRIQETQYF
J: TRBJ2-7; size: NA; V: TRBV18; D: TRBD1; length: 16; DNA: TGTGCCAGCTCACCTGGGAAGACAGGGGTAGTCTACGAGCAGTACTTC; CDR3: CASSPGKTGVVYEQYF
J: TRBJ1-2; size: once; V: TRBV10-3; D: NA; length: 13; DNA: TGTGCCATCAGTGAGTCAGGAGGGTATGGCTACACCTTC; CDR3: CAISESGGYGYTF
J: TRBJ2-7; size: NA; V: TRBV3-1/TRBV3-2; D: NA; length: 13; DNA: TGTGCCAGCAGTCAGGCCCTGCCTAACGAGCAGTACTTC; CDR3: CASSQALPNEQYF
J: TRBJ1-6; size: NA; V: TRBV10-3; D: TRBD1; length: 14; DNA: TGTGCCATCAGTGAACAGGGGCCGGGTTCACCCCTCCACTTT; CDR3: CAISEQGPGSPLHF
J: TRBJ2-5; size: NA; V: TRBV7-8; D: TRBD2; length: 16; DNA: TGTGCCAGCAGCTTATCCGGACTAGCGGGTAGGGAGACCCAGTACTTC; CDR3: CASSLSGLAGRETQYF
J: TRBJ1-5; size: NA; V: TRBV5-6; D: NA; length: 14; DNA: TGTGCCAGCAGCTTACAGGGTGGCAATCAGCCCCAGCATTTT; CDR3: CASSLQGGNQPQHF
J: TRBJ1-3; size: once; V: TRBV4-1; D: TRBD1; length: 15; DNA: TGCGCCAGCAGCTATGACAGGGCCGGGCCAAACACCATATATTTT; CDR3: CASSYDRAGPNTIYF
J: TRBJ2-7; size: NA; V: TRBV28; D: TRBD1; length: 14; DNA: TGTGCCAGCAGTCTAGGGGACAGGGGATTCGAGCAGTACTTC; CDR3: CASSLGDRGFEQYF
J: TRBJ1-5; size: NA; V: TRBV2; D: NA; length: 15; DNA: TGTGCCAGCAATCCAGCGGGGGCTAGCAATCAGCCCCAGCATTTT; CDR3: CASNPAGASNQPQHF
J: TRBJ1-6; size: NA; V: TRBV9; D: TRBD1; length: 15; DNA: TGTGCCAGCAGCACTGGGGACAGGGTTAATTCACCCCTCCACTTT; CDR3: CASSTGDRVNSPLHF
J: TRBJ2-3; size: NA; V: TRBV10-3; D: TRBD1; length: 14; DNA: TGTGCCATCAAGGGACAGGTTAGCACAGATACGCAGTATTTT; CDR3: CAIKGQVSTDTQYF
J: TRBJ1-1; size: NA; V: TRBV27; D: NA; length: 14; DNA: TGTGCCAGCAGTTTCCAGCTAGGGAGCACTGAAGCTTTCTTT; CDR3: CASSFQLGSTEAFF